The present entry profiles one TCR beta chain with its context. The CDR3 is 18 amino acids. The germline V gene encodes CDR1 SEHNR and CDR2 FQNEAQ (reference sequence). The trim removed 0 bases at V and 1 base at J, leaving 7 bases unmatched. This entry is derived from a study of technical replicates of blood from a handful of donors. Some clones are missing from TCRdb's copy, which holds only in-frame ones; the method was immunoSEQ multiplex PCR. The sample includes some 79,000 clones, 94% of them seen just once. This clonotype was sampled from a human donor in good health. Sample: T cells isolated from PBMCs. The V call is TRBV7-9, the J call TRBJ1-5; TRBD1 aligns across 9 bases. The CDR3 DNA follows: TGTGCCAGCAGCTTAGCGTTAGGACAGGGGACGAGCAATCAGCCCCAGCATTTT. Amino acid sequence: CASSLALGQGTSNQPQHF.